This TCR beta chain was captured in a study of shared clonotypes between healthy human individuals (TCRdb year 2020). Background for the entire study: The cohort included a few men and two women between 18 and 49 years of age. Each donor's leukapheresis produced roughly between roughly 0.85 and 10 billion PBMCs. For each donor, CD4 naive and CD4 memory were each given three plates, CD8 naive was given two plates, and CD8 memory was given one plate. To increase sequencing depth and limit assay-specific biases, different laboratories used diverse techniques to prepare libraries and sequence TCR repertoires. To estimate repertoire size and how much clonotype sharing occurs between individuals, the study deeply sequenced the blood TCR repertoires of roughly 5 healthy adults. Points the paper makes about the study in general: Clonotypes shared by all four sorted-subset donors showed higher generation probabilities than non-shared clonotypes. Sampling was limited to blood, and TCR repertoires in tissue likely differ from TCR repertoires in blood. Naive subsets generally had larger estimated clonotype richness than memory subsets did. Incomplete sequencing was indicated by rarefaction of sorted-subset datasets, despite the large sequencing depth. Sharing across several donors was observed for about 5% of naive CD4, less than 4% of naive CD8, over 2% of memory CD4, and around 0.4% of memory CD8 clonotypes. Pairwise subsampling indicated that sequencing depth was expected to affect the degree of clonotype sharing among donors. Because the study included a small number of donors, the genetic and exposure-history diversity represented was limited.

As concerns this clone: No cognate antigen has been identified for it. No quality values exist for individual bases; no much larger clone is one base distant.

Using the deep immunoSEQ assay, TCR CDR3 regions were amplified from genomic DNA by multiplex PCR. Genomic DNA extracted from each cell subset was distributed evenly over all wells of several immunoSEQ 96-well plates, and each plate served as one replicate. For sorted subsets, around 0.2 ug of genomic DNA, equivalent to around 30,000 T cell genomes, went into each replicate PCR. Purified libraries were measured with a Qubit 3.0 fluorometer, size-checked on a Bioanalyzer 2100, and measured again with the KAPA Library Quantification kit. Every immunoSEQ 96-well plate was sequenced on a separate single-read 150-cycle Illumina NextSeq 550 flow cell. Under the source paper's analysis protocol: Because the immunoSEQ output included only junctional sequences and no quality scores, the filtering could not be the same as the filtering used for full-length reads. To assign V/J genes and CDR3, sequences were annotated using PyIR, a Python wrapper for IgBLAST v1.9, with IMGT germline references. Reads were filtered out if the reads had weak V/J assignments (E-value above 1e-6), no CDR3, stop codons, out-of-frame junctions, or ambiguous translated residues. A V3J clonotype was defined by an identical inferred V gene, J gene, and CDR3 amino acid sequence. To compute the percentage overlap between repertoires, the number of shared unique clonotypes was divided by the size of the smaller repertoire. Repertoire richness was assessed with RTK rarefaction, the Chao1 estimator, and Recon v2.1 estimates of unobserved clonotypes. OLGA was used to compute generation probabilities for all TCRbeta clonotypes that the gDNA method yielded from four donors. TCRdb mirrors the immuneACCESS table, restricted to in-frame sequences. Some clones are absent from its copies; in checked studies, under half trace to an unresolved V gene, and the reason for the others is unknown. V and J calls and clone size are copied from that table; D and trimming were computed from the DNA. This sample has over 2 million clones in its table, and 92% of those were observed once. The top ten constitute around 0.38% of the sample.

Healthy HIV-negative adults with no recently reported acute infections or vaccinations were included as donors. Every donor was a Caucasian adult residing in Nashville, Tennessee, USA. Magnetic negative selection was used to enrich CD4+ T cells, after which naive cells were positively selected on CD45RA and the negative fraction became the memory subset. After blood collection by leukapheresis, PBMCs were isolated using Ficoll-Histopaque density gradient centrifugation and then cryopreserved in the vapor phase of liquid nitrogen. Analytical flow cytometry was used to check the purity and quantity of every magnetically sorted T cell population. From each sorted fraction, genomic DNA was isolated and quantified by UV absorbance on a Nanodrop 2000c. CDR1 and CDR2 were assigned from the germline V gene as WSHSY and SAAADI. Relative to germline, V is 0 bases shorter and J is 0 bases shorter, with 15 bases between their ends. Reading from cysteine to phenylalanine, the CDR3 counts 18 amino acids. The only DNA kept is the CDR3, 54 bases in frame from the first base.

The clonotype originates from a man younger than 35 in good health. Some clones in this sample may be carry-over from other donors' samples. The chain was built from TRBV10-2 and TRBJ1-3, and the D gene may be TRBD1, 5 bases matching. Material: naive CD4+ T cells from PBMCs. In light of the paper, this sample's cell subset or site label describes: CD45RA+ positively selected. Here is the DNA: TGCGCCAGCAGTGAGTCAATGGCCGGGACCGGCTCTGGAAACACCATATATTTT. This is translated as CASSESMAGTGSGNTIYF.